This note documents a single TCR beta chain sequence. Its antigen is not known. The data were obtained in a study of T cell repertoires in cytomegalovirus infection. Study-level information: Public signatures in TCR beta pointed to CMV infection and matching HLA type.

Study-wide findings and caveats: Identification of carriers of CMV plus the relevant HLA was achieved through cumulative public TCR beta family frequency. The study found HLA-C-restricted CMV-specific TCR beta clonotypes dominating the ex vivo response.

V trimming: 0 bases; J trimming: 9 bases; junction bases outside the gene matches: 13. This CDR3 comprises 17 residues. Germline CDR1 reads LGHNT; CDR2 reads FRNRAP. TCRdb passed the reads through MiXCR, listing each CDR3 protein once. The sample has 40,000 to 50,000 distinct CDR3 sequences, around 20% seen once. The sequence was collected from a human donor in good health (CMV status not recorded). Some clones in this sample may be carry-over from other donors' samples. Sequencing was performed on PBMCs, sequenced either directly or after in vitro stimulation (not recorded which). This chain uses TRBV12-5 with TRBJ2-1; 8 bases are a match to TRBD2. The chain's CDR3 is CASGLVMGSGVRGEQFF. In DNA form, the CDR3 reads TGTGCTAGTGGTTTGGTAATGGGTAGCGGGGTGCGGGGTGAGCAGTTCTTC.